Listed here are 25 T cell receptor beta chains from one sample, sequenced in a study of spatial heterogeneity in lung cancer. Overall study findings and caveats: Tumoral mutation counts were tracked by counts of expanded intratumoral alpha and beta TCRs.

These receptors have no identified antigens. TCRdb re-called the 5' RACE reads with MiXCR, one entry per CDR3 protein. The sample includes some 3,500 distinct CDR3 sequences, about 27% of them seen just once. As for time point: sample taken at primary tumor resection. This specimen was lung tumor tissue, taken at surgery. All receptors come from a male donor with early-stage non-small cell lung cancer.

This clonotype is categorized as medium-sized. The library was prepared for alpha chains; this beta chain is a stray read, so its frequency means little. The chain recombines TRBV6-6 with TRBJ1-3, with D unclear. Germline V gives CDR1 MNHNY, CDR2 SVGAGI (reference sequence). V was shortened by 8 bases and J by 6 bases, with 5 bases between the two germline ends. This CDR3 region has 10 residues. The CDR3 reads CASRLNTIYF. CDR3 DNA sequence: TGTGCCAGCCGGCTAAACACCATATATTTT.

This clonotype is medium-sized. This beta chain came through as a stray read in a library set up for alpha chains, and its size says little. J is TRBJ1-1 and V is TRBV5-1; a possible D gene is TRBD1 (6 bases). CDR3 size: 19 residues. Trimming took off 4 bases at V and 0 bases at J, with 25 bases between the two ends. Germline V lookup: CDR1 SGHRS, CDR2 YFSETQ. The CDR3 spells CASSNLVGGAHLMNTEAFF. The CDR3 DNA is TGCGCCAGCAGCAATTTGGTGGGGGGGGCACACCTCATGAACACTGAAGCTTTCTTT.

This clonotype is medium-sized (0.01 to 0.1%) by share. As an off-target read in a library built for alpha chains, this beta chain has a frequency of little significance. V usage is TRBV7-8 and J usage is TRBJ2-4; D ambiguous. V lost 2 bases, J lost 2 bases, and 4 bases lay in between. Germline V lookup: CDR1 SGHVS, CDR2 FQNEAQ. This CDR3 has 13 residues. The CDR3 nucleotides read TGTGCCAGCAGCTTAAGTACCAAAAACATTCAGTACTTC. Translated, it gives CASSLSTKNIQYF.

The table lists this clonotype with a few counts. This beta chain appears as a stray read in a library generated for alpha chains; its size is not informative. J is TRBJ2-3 and V is TRBV6-6; D is unresolved. The CDR3 has 12 amino acids. V was trimmed by 2 bases and J by 6 bases, leaving 6 bases between them. Germline V gene data show CDR1 as MNHNY and CDR2 as SVGAGI (reference sequence). CDR3 bases: TGTGCCAGCAGTTACGCCTGGGATACGCAGTATTTT. Its translation is CASSYAWDTQYF.

In this sample, this clonotype is medium-sized. This beta chain represents an off-target read in a library built for alpha chains; its size is of limited meaning. The chain couples TRBV7-8 to TRBJ2-1; D call uncertain. From germline, CDR1 is SGHVS and CDR2 FQNEAQ. Trimming stripped 5 bases from V and 6 bases from J, with 14 bases between. The CDR3 runs 14 residues. The CDR3 is CASSPTILGNEQFF. DNA of the CDR3: TGTGCCAGCAGCCCGACCATCCTGGGCAATGAGCAGTTCTTC.

Remarks on this clonotype: The size of this beta chain means little, since it is a stray read in a library made for alpha chains. The chain links TRBV5-1 to TRBJ2-1; perhaps TRBD1 as D (5 bases). V lost 4 bases and J 9 bases, leaving 23 bases between the germline ends. CDR3 length: 16 residues. CDR1 SGHRS and CDR2 YFSETQ come from the germline V gene. As DNA, the CDR3 is TGCGCCAGCAGCCCAACGAGGAACTGGCGCCAGGGTGAGCAGTTCTTC. This encodes CASSPTRNWRQGEQFF.

In its sample, this clonotype ranks as medium-sized. In a library made to pick up alpha chains, this beta chain is a stray read with a size that means little. This rearrangement joins TRBV7-9 to TRBJ2-7; 14 bases are shared with TRBD2. The germline V gene has CDR1 SEHNR and CDR2 FQNEAQ (reference sequence). The CDR3 has 15 residues. V trimming: 6 bases; J trimming: 3 bases; junction bases outside the gene matches: 4. The CDR3: CASRRTSGGNYEQYF. The CDR3, as DNA: TGTGCCAGCAGGCGGACTAGCGGGGGGAACTACGAGCAGTACTTC.

This clonotype is medium-sized. This beta chain lies outside the target of a library built for alpha chains; its clone size means little. The chain carries TRBV3-1 and TRBJ1-1, with unresolved D. Germline lookup yields CDR1 LGHDT and CDR2 YNNKEL (reference sequence). Trimming pared 1 base from V and 4 bases from J, leaving 16 bases between. The CDR3 extends over 16 amino acids. For the CDR3, the DNA is TGTGCCAGCAGCCAAGGATCCCGGGGAGTTAGCACTGAAGCTTTCTTT. Its protein is CASSQGSRGVSTEAFF.

This clonotype counts as medium-sized (0.01 to 0.1%). A library made for alpha chains picked up this beta chain off target, so its size means little. The chain combines TRBV20-1 with TRBJ1-3, with a weak D call TRBD1 (5 bases). Germline CDR1 is DFQATT and CDR2 is SNEGSKA (reference sequence). Trimming took off 4 bases at V and 2 bases at J, with 12 bases between the two ends. The CDR3 loop spans 14 amino acids. The chain's CDR3 is CSATGTETGNTIYF. The CDR3, as DNA: TGCAGTGCTACGGGGACCGAGACTGGAAACACCATATATTTT.

This clonotype was recorded many times. This beta chain was picked up by a library intended for alpha chains and is off target, so its count carries little meaning. The CDR3 spells CSVERATTEAFF. Written as DNA, the CDR3 is TGCAGCGTTGAAAGGGCGACCACTGAAGCTTTCTTT. This chain uses TRBV29-1 with TRBJ1-1; unclear D gene. Germline V gene data show CDR1 as SQVTM and CDR2 as ANQGSEA. The CDR3 totals 12 residues. The ends were cut back, 2 bases at V and 4 bases at J, with 8 bases in the middle.

This clonotype was detected only once. A library prepared for alpha chains yielded this beta chain as an off-target read; its size is of little meaning. V and J are TRBV2 and TRBJ1-1; D remains ambiguous. The germline CDR1 and CDR2 sequences are SNHLY and FYNNEI. V was pared by 4 bases and J by 1 base, with 4 bases between. The CDR3 is made up of 12 amino acids. CDR3 DNA sequence: TGTGCCAGCAGTGGAGGGAACACTGAAGCTTTCTTT. Its translation is CASSGGNTEAFF. Together with reference TRBV2 and TRBJ1-1, the CDR3 gives the full variable domain: EPEVTQTPSHQVTQMGQEVILRCVPISNHLYFYWYRQILGQKVEFLVSFYNNEISEKSEIFDDQFSVERPDGSNFTLKIRSTKLEDSAMYFCASSGGNTEAFFGQGTRLTVV.

Sample share makes this clonotype medium-sized. This beta chain is off target for a library built for alpha chains, so its abundance means little. The chain employs TRBV10-3 and TRBJ2-5, with D possibly being TRBD2 (6 bases). The CDR3 sequence is 13 residues long. Germline V CDR1 and CDR2: ENHRY, SYGVKD. Trimming took 6 bases from V and 2 from J, leaving 10 bases between them. Written as DNA, the CDR3 is TGTGCCATCAGCGGGACTGAGCAAGAGACCCAGTACTTC. This sequence encodes CAISGTEQETQYF.

In this sample, this clonotype is medium-sized. This beta chain lies outside the target of a library built for alpha chains; its clone size means little. This sequence joins TRBV5-1 and TRBJ1-1; a weak D match, TRBD1 (6 bases). Germline CDR1 and CDR2: SGHRS and YFSETQ. V lost 2 bases to trimming and J lost 1 base, with 12 bases between them. CDR3 size: 15 residues. In DNA form, the CDR3 reads TGCGCCAGCAGCTTTGCAGGGGCAGGGAACACTGAAGCTTTCTTT. Its protein is CASSFAGAGNTEAFF.

This clonotype showed up just a few times. This beta chain is a stray read from a library made for alpha chains; its abundance is not meaningful. The chain carries TRBV5-1 and TRBJ1-1; D gene uncertain. Looked up from germline, CDR1 is SGHRS and CDR2 is YFSETQ. This CDR3 comprises 15 residues. Trimming shortened V by 4 bases and J by 2 bases, and 15 bases separated the two germline ends. The CDR3 is CASSVGIQVNTEAFF. The CDR3 bases are TGCGCCAGCAGCGTTGGGATTCAGGTAAACACTGAAGCTTTCTTT.

This clonotype is categorized as medium-sized. The library was prepared for alpha chains; this beta chain is a stray read, so its frequency means little. The chain couples TRBV28 to TRBJ2-6; D might be TRBD1 (5 bases). The V end was cut by 8 bases, the J end by 0 bases, with 14 bases between. The CDR3 runs to 16 residues. The V gene's germline CDR1 is MDHEN and CDR2 SYDVKM. The CDR3 protein is CASLPGHFSGANVLTF. The CDR3 bases are TGTGCCAGCCTTCCTGGACACTTCTCTGGGGCCAACGTCCTGACTTTC.

By frequency in the sample, this clonotype is medium-sized. This beta chain is an off-target read within a library intended for alpha chains, so its frequency means little. This chain links TRBV12-3 or TRBV12-4 with TRBJ1-5; no definite D call. V shed 4 bases and J shed 5 bases, with 9 bases lying between them. The CDR3 loop spans 13 amino acids. In DNA, the CDR3 is TGTGCCAGCAGTTGGGATCCGGATCAGCCCCAGCATTTT. Protein: CASSWDPDQPQHF.

This clonotype was counted many times. In a library made to pick up alpha chains, this beta chain is a stray read with a size that means little. The chain employs TRBV11-2 and TRBJ1-1, with D uncertain. Per the germline V gene, CDR1 is SGHAT and CDR2 is FQNNGV. The CDR3 has 14 amino acids. The ends were cut back, 3 bases at V and 5 bases at J, with 13 bases in the middle. CDR3 loop: CASSFVGRGTEAFF. The CDR3 DNA follows: TGTGCCAGCAGCTTCGTCGGGCGAGGGACTGAAGCTTTCTTT.

This clonotype ranks as medium-sized. With the library built for alpha chains, this beta chain is off target and its frequency is not meaningful. The chain combines TRBV7-2 with TRBJ1-5, with D hard to call. With 1 base removed from V and 5 bases from J, the gap between germline ends came to 0 bases. Germline V gene data show CDR1 as SGHTA and CDR2 as FQGNSA. The CDR3 sequence is 11 residues long. The CDR3 loop is CASSLDQPQHF. In DNA form, the CDR3 reads TGTGCCAGCAGCTTAGATCAGCCCCAGCATTTT.

With respect to this clonotype: This beta chain is an off-target read within a library intended for alpha chains, so its frequency means little. The chain uses TRBV12-2 and TRBJ1-2. TRBV12-2 is a pseudogene segment. The CDR3 contains 15 residues. The CDR3 loop reads CASLGLLTKDYGYTF. CDR3 nucleotides: TGTGCAAGTCTGGGCCTCTTAACAAAGGATTATGGCTACACCTTC.

Notes on this clonotype: This beta chain is off target for a library built for alpha chains, so its abundance means little. The rearrangement joins TRBV27 to TRBJ2-2, with D tentatively TRBD1 (6 bases). The V gene lost 4 bases and the J gene lost 0 bases, with 9 bases spanning the gap. The germline CDR1 and CDR2 sequences are MNHEY and SMNVEV (reference sequence). The CDR3 extends over 15 amino acids. This CDR3 is CASSSTGTNTGELFF. The CDR3 coding sequence is TGTGCCAGCAGTTCGACAGGAACGAACACCGGGGAGCTGTTTTTT.

This clonotype ranks as medium-sized (0.01 to 0.1%). This beta chain is a stray sequence in a library constructed for alpha chains; its clone size is not meaningful. The chain combines TRBV12-3 or TRBV12-4 with TRBJ2-1, with 10 bases fitting TRBD2. The CDR3 has 11 amino acids. The trim removed 6 bases at V and 10 bases at J, leaving 0 bases unmatched. The CDR3 loop is CASRLAGEQFF. The CDR3 DNA is TGTGCCAGCAGACTAGCGGGGGAGCAGTTCTTC.

This clonotype occurred many times. As an off-target read in a library built for alpha chains, this beta chain has a frequency of little significance. The V gene is TRBV10-2, the J gene TRBJ1-1, with D maybe TRBD1 (6 bases). Per the germline V gene, CDR1 is WSHSY and CDR2 is SAAADI. The germline V and J ends were trimmed by 5 bases and 6 bases, with 19 bases remaining between them. The CDR3 has 15 residues. The CDR3 nucleotides are TGCGCCAGCAGTTACCCCGGGCAGGGGTTGCCTGAAGCTTTCTTT. Protein sequence: CASSYPGQGLPEAFF.

In its sample, this clonotype was seen many times. With the library built for alpha chains, this beta chain is off target and its frequency is not meaningful. The chain couples TRBV19 to TRBJ1-5; D uncertain. The germline CDR1 and CDR2 sequences are LNHDA and SQIVND (reference sequence). This CDR3 is 12 amino acids long. Deletions cut 3 bases from V and 6 bases from J, with 6 bases between. DNA for the CDR3: TGTGCCAGTAGTATGAGCCCTCAGCCCCAGCATTTT. The encoded protein is CASSMSPQPQHF.

As regards this clonotype: This beta chain was picked up by a library intended for alpha chains and is off target, so its count carries little meaning. This chain uses TRBV5-1 with TRBJ1-1; 9 bases match TRBD1. V dropped 4 bases and J dropped 8; count of bases not matched to a gene: 6. The CDR3 has 13 amino acids. Germline CDR1 reads SGHRS; CDR2 reads YFSETQ. The CDR3 reads CASSRQGDQEAFF. The DNA of the CDR3 is TGCGCCAGCAGCCGACAGGGGGATCAAGAAGCTTTCTTT.

This clonotype was seen ten or more times. Being off target in a library aimed at alpha chains, this beta chain has a size of little meaning. The V and J genes are TRBV7-8 and TRBJ2-4, with 9 bases that match TRBD1. CDR3 length: 19 amino acids. The ends lost 5 bases at V and 0 bases at J; junction bases unmatched: 14. CDR1 is SGHVS, CDR2 FQNEAQ, per germline. The CDR3 sequence: CASSVPGQGPLLAKNIQYF. In DNA, the CDR3 is TGTGCCAGCAGCGTACCGGGACAGGGTCCCCTTCTAGCCAAAAACATTCAGTACTTC.